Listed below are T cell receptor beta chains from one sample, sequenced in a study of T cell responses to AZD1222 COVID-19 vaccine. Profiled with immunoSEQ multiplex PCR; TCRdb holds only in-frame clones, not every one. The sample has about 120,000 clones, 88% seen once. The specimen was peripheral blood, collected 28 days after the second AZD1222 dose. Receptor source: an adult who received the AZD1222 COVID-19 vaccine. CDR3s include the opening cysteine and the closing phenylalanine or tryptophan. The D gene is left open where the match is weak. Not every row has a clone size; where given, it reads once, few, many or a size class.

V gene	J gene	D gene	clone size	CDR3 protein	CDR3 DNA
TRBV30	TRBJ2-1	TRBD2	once	CAWSVAASGRIGEQFF	TGTGCCTGGAGTGTAGCGGCTAGCGGGAGAATAGGTGAGCAGTTCTTC
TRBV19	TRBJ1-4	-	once	CASSMGYGEKLFF	TGTGCCAGTAGTATGGGATATGGCGAAAAACTGTTTTTT
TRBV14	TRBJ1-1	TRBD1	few	CASSQVGGTVAFF	TGTGCCAGCAGCCAAGTTGGCGGGACAGTCGCTTTCTTT
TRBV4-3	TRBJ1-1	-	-	CASSHGRMHPNTEAFF	TGCGCCAGCAGCCACGGCCGGATGCACCCGAACACTGAAGCTTTCTTT
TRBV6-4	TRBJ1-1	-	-	CASSPTGYYTEAFF	TGTGCCAGCAGTCCAACAGGGTATTACACTGAAGCTTTCTTT
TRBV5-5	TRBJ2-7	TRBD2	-	CASSFSTSGLYEQYF	TGTGCCAGCAGCTTCTCTACTAGCGGACTCTACGAGCAGTACTTC
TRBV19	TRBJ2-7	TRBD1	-	CASSRQGSSLEQYF	TGTGCCAGTAGTCGACAGGGGAGTTCCCTGGAGCAGTACTTC
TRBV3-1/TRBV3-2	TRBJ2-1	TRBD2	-	CASSQELAGAGNEQFF	TGTGCCAGCAGCCAAGAACTAGCGGGAGCGGGCAATGAGCAGTTCTTC
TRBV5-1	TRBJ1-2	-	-	CASSLPGRPGGYTF	TGCGCCAGCAGCTTGCCCGGCCGGCCGGGGGGCTACACCTTC
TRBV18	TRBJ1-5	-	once	CASSPGGPSNQPQHF	TGTGCCAGCTCACCAGGGGGCCCTAGCAATCAGCCCCAGCATTTT
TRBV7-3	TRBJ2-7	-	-	CASRPGGDSPSF	TGTGCCAGCAGACCTGGAGGGGACAGCCCTTCCTTC
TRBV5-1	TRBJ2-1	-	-	CASSFIVPYNEQFF	TGCGCCAGCAGCTTTATTGTACCCTACAATGAGCAGTTCTTC
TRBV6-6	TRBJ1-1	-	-	CASSPRGRVNTEAFF	TGTGCCAGCAGTCCCCGGGGGAGGGTAAACACTGAAGCTTTCTTT
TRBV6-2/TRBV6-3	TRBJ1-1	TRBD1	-	CASSYSPWTGGRMNTEAFF	TGTGCCAGCAGTTACTCCCCCTGGACAGGGGGCAGGATGAACACTGAAGCTTTCTTT
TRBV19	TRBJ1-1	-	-	CASSTTGNTEAFF	TGTGCCAGTAGTACCACAGGGAACACTGAAGCTTTCTTT
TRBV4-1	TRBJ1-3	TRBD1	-	CASSRGKTGSFLGGNTIYF	TGCGCCAGCAGCCGAGGGAAGACAGGGTCTTTTCTGGGAGGAAACACCATATATTTT
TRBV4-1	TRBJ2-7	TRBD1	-	CASSTRQGWGYEQYF	TGCGCCAGCAGTACAAGACAGGGTTGGGGCTACGAGCAGTACTTC
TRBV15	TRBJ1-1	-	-	CATSSYTGDPEAFF	TGTGCCACCAGCAGTTACACAGGAGACCCTGAAGCTTTCTTT
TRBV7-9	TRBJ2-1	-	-	CASPGGNASGVGSYNEQFF	TGTGCCAGCCCCGGTGGTAACGCGTCCGGGGTGGGCTCCTACAATGAGCAGTTCTTC
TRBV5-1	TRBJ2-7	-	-	CASSPEVEQYF	TGCGCCAGCAGCCCAGAAGTCGAGCAGTACTTC
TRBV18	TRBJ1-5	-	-	CASSLTRELGNQPQHF	TGTGCCAGCTCACTAACCAGAGAGCTGGGCAATCAGCCCCAGCATTTT
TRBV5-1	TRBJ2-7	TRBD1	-	CASSLKERTGSYEQYF	TGCGCCAGCAGCTTAAAGGAGAGGACAGGTTCCTACGAGCAGTACTTC
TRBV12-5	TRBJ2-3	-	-	CASAPRGADTQYF	TGTGCTAGTGCACCCAGAGGGGCAGATACGCAGTATTTT
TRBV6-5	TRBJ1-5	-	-	CASRSTRHSNQPQHF	TGTGCCAGCAGATCTACAAGGCATAGCAATCAGCCCCAGCATTTT
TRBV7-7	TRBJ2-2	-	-	CASSPTAPGQGGIGELFF	TGTGCCAGCAGCCCTACCGCCCCTGGGCAGGGAGGAATCGGGGAGCTGTTTTTT
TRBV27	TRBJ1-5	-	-	CASSFESPPSNQPQHF	TGTGCCAGCAGTTTCGAAAGTCCCCCTAGCAATCAGCCCCAGCATTTT
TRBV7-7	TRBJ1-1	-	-	CASSAFEGLNTEAFF	TGTGCCAGCAGCGCCTTTGAAGGGCTCAACACTGAAGCTTTCTTT
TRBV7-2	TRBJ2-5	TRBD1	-	CASSLVYRGSGETQYF	TGTGCCAGCAGCTTAGTTTACAGGGGATCTGGGGAGACCCAGTACTTC
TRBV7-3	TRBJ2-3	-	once	CASSPGGDTQYF	TGTGCCAGCAGCCCAGGGGGGGATACGCAGTATTTT
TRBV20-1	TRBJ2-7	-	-	CSASSGHEQYF	TGCAGTGCTAGCTCTGGCCACGAGCAGTACTTC
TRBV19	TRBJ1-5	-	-	CASSIGGGGPSPQHF	TGTGCCAGTAGTATAGGGGGCGGGGGGCCCTCACCCCAGCATTTT
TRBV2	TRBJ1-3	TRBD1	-	CASSEWDRGRNTIYF	TGTGCCAGCAGTGAATGGGACAGGGGTAGAAACACCATATATTTT
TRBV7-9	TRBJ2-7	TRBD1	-	CASSLRQGPTTYEQYF	TGTGCCAGCAGCTTACGACAGGGTCCGACTACCTACGAGCAGTACTTC
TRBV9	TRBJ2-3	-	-	CASSVGLPSDTQYF	TGTGCCAGCAGCGTAGGGCTTCCGTCAGATACGCAGTATTTT
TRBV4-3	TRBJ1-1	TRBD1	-	CASSRTGGAMNTEAFF	TGCGCCAGCAGTCGGACAGGGGGCGCAATGAACACTGAAGCTTTCTTT
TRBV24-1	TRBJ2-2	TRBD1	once	CATSDPTGLSGELFF	TGTGCCACCAGTGACCCGACAGGGTTATCCGGGGAGCTGTTTTTT
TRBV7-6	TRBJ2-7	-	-	CASSLGFQASYEQYF	TGTGCCAGCAGCTTAGGTTTCCAGGCTTCCTACGAGCAGTACTTC
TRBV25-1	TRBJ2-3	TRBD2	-	CASSPSRSGVGTDTQYF	TGTGCCAGCAGCCCGAGTAGGAGCGGGGTTGGCACAGATACGCAGTATTTT
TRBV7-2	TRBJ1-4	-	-	CASSSRTEKLFF	TGTGCCAGCAGCTCCCGGACAGAAAAACTGTTTTTT
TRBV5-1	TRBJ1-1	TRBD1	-	CASSGGTGRDTEAFF	TGCGCCAGCAGCGGCGGGACAGGGAGGGACACTGAAGCTTTCTTT
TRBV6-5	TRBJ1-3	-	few	CAAASSGNTIYF	TGTGCCGCCGCAAGCTCTGGAAACACCATATATTTT
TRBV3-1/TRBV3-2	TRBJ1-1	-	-	CASSQGRVNTEAFF	TGTGCCAGCAGCCAAGGACGGGTGAACACTGAAGCTTTCTTT
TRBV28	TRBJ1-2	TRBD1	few	CASSLDRASIYGYTF	TGTGCCAGCAGTTTAGACAGGGCCTCCATATATGGCTACACCTTC
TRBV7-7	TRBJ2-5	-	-	CASSENRGTQYF	TGTGCCAGCAGTGAAAATAGGGGGACCCAGTACTTC
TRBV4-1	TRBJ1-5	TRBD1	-	CASSQERGRKQPQHF	TGCGCCAGCAGCCAAGAGAGGGGGCGCAAGCAGCCCCAGCATTTT
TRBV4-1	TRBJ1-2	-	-	CASSQEEGRGYGYTF	TGCGCCAGCAGCCAAGAGGAGGGGCGCGGGTATGGCTACACCTTC
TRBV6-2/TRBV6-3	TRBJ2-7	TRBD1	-	CASSYAGQGSYEQYF	TGTGCCAGCAGTTACGCGGGACAGGGCTCCTACGAGCAGTACTTC
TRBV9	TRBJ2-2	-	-	CASTPASVQTGELFF	TGTGCCAGCACCCCAGCCTCCGTTCAAACCGGGGAGCTGTTTTTT
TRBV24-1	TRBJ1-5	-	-	CATSDSPGTQSNQPQHF	TGTGCCACCAGTGATTCACCCGGGACACAGAGCAATCAGCCCCAGCATTTT
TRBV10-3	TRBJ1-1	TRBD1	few	CAISGLTGENTEAFF	TGTGCCATCAGTGGATTAACAGGGGAGAACACTGAAGCTTTCTTT
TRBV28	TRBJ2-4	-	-	CASSPPRSAKNIQYF	TGTGCCAGCAGTCCGCCGAGGTCGGCCAAAAACATTCAGTACTTC
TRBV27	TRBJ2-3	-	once	CASILQGPRGTPSTDTQYF	TGTGCCAGCATTCTCCAGGGGCCACGCGGGACCCCCAGCACAGATACGCAGTATTTT
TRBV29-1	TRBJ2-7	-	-	CSVRRDRYEQYF	TGCAGCGTTCGCCGGGACCGCTACGAGCAGTACTTC
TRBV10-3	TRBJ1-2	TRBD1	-	CAISESTGGQGAIDGYTF	TGTGCCATCAGTGAGTCGACGGGGGGACAGGGGGCGATCGATGGCTACACCTTC